The source of this T cell receptor beta chain is a study of T cells and Merkel cell carcinoma outcomes. Whole-study findings and limits: Repertoire plus T-cell density reportedly predicted Merkel cell carcinoma outcomes.

Remarks on this clone: Its target is not known.

There are 15 residues in the CDR3. Germline-derived CDR1 and CDR2 are SGHRS and YFSETQ. V lost 2 bases to trimming and J lost 3 bases, with 12 bases between them. Sequenced by immunoSEQ multiplex PCR; TCRdb stores in-frame clones only, minus some. Among just over 15,000 clones listed, 80% to 90% were seen once. The TCR originated in a human donor with Merkel cell carcinoma. The sequenced sample was tumor tissue from Merkel cell carcinoma. The chain has TRBV5-1 and TRBJ1-5, with D tentatively TRBD1 (5 bases). CDR3 sequence (DNA): TGCGCCAGCAGCTTAGGGACGGCTACCAATCAGCCCCAGCATTTT. Its protein is CASSLGTATNQPQHF.